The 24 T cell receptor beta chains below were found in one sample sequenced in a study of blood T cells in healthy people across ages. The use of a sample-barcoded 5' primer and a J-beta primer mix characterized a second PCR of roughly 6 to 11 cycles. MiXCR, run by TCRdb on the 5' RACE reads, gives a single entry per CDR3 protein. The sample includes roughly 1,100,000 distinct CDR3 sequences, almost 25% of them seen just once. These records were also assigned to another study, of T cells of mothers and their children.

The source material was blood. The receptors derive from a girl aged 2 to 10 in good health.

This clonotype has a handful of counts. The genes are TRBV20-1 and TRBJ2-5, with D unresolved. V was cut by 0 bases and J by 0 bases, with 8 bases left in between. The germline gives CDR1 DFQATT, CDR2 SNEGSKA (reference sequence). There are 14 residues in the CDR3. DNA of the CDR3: TGCAGTGCTAGAGAAGACGGTTACCAAGAGACCCAGTACTTC. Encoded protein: CSAREDGYQETQYF.

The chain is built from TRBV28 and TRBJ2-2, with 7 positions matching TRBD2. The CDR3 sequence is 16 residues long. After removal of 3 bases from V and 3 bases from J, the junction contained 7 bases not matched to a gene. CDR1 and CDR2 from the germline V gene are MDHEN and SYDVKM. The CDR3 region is CASSFRREGYTGELFF. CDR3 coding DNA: TGTGCCAGCAGTTTTAGGAGGGAGGGGTACACCGGGGAGCTGTTTTTT.

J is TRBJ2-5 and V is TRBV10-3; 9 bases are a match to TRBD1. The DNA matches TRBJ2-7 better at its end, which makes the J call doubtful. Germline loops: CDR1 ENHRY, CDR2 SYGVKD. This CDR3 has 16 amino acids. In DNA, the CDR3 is TGTGCCATCAGTGAGTCCTATAGGGACAGGGACAACGAGCAGTACTTC. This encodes CAISESYRDRDNEQYF.

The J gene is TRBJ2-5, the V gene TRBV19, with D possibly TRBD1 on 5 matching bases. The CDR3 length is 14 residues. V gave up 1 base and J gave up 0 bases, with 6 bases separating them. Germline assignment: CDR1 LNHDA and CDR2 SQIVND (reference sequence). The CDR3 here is CASSIGQYQETQYF. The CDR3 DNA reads TGTGCCAGTAGTATAGGACAGTACCAAGAGACCCAGTACTTC.

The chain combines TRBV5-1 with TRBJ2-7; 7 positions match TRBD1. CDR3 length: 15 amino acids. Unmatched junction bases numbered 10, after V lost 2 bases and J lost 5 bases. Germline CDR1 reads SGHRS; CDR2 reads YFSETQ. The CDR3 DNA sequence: TGCGCCAGCAGCTTCGCCGGACAGGCCTTCGACGAGCAGTACTTC. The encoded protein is CASSFAGQAFDEQYF.

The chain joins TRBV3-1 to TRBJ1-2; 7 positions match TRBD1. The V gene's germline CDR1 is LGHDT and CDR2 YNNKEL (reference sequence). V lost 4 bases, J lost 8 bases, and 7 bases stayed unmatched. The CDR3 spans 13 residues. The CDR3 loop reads CASSLQGLEGYTF. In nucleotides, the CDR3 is TGTGCCAGCAGCCTACAGGGGCTGGAAGGCTACACCTTC.

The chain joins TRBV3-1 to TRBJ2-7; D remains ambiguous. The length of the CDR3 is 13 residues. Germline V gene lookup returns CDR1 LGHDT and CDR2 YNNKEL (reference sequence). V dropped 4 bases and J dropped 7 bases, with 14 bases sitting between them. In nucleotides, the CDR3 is TGTGCCAGCAGCCCCCTCAACGAAGGGGAGCAGTACTTC. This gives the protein CASSPLNEGEQYF.

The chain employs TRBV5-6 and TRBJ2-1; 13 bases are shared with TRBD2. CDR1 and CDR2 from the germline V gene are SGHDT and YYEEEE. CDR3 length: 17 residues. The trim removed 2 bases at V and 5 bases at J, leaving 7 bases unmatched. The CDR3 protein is CASSLAGTSGVHNEQFF. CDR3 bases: TGTGCCAGCAGCTTAGCTGGGACTAGCGGGGTCCACAATGAGCAGTTCTTC.

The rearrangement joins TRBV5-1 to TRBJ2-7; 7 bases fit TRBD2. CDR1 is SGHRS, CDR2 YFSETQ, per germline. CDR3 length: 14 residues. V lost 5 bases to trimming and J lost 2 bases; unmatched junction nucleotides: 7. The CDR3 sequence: CASRREGMTYEQYF. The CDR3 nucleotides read TGCGCCAGCAGGAGGGAGGGGATGACCTACGAGCAGTACTTC.

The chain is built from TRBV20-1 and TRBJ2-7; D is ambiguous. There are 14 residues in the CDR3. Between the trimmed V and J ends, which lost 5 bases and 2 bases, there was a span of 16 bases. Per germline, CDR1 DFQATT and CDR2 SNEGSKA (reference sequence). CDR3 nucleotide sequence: TGCAGTGCTGGTGGTCGGGCAGCTCCCTACGAGCAGTACTTC. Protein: CSAGGRAAPYEQYF.

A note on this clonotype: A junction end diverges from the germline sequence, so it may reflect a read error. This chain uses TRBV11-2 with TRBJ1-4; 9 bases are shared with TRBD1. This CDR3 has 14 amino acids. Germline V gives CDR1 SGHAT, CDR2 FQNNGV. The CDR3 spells CANSPRTGDKKLFF. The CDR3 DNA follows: TGTGCCAACAGCCCGAGGACAGGGGATAAAAAACTGTTTTTT.

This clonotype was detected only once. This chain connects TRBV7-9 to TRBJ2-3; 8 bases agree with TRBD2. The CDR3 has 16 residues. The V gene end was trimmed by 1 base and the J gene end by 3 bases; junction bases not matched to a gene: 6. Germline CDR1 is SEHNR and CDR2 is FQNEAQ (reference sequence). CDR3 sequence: CASSLGTGRATDTQYF. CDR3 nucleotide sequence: TGTGCCAGCAGCTTAGGTACCGGGAGGGCGACAGATACGCAGTATTTT.

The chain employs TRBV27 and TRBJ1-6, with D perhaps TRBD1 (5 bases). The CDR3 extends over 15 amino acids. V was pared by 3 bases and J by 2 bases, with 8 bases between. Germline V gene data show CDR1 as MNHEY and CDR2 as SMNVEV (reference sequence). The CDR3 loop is CASSLGRTYNSPLHF. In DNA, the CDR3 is TGTGCCAGCAGTTTGGGACGCACCTATAATTCACCCCTCCACTTT.

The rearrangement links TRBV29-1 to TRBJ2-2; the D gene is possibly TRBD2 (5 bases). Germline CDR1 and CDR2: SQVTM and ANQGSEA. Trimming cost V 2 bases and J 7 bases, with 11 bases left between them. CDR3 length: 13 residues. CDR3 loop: CSVERSRDGELFF. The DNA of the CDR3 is TGCAGCGTTGAAAGGTCCCGGGACGGGGAGCTGTTTTTT.

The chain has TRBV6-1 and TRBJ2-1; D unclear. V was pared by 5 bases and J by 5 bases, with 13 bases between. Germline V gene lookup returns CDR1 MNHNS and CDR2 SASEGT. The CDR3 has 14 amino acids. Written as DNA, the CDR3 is TGTGCCAGCAGTAATATGGCACCGAACAATGAGCAGTTCTTC. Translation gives CASSNMAPNNEQFF.

CDR3 in DNA: TGTGCCAGCAGTCCCACGACCGACGGGTTCTATGGCTACACCTTC. The encoded protein is CASSPTTDGFYGYTF. The chain is built from TRBV12-3 or TRBV12-4 and TRBJ1-2; D unclear. The CDR3 covers 15 residues. Trimming stripped 5 bases from V and 4 bases from J, with 17 bases between.

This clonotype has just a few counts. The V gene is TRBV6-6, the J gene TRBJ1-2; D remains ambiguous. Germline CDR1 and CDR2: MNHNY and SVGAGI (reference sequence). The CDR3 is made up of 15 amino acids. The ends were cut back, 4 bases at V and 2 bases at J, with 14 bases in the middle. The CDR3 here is CASSLSILTNYGYTF. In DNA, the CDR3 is TGTGCCAGCAGTTTAAGTATACTGACCAACTATGGCTACACCTTC.

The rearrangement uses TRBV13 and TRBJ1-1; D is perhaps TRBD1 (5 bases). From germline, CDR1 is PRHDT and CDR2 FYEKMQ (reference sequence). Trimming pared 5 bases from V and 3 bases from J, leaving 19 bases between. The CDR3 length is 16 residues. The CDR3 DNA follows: TGTGCCAGCAGCCCCGAGGGGACGGACAAAGACACTGAAGCTTTCTTT. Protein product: CASSPEGTDKDTEAFF.

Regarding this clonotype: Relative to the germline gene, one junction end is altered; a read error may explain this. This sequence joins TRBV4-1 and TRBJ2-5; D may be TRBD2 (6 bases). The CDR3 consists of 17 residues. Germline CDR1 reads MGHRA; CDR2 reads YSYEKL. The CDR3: CANSQESTGLSLETQYF. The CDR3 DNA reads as TGCGCCAACAGCCAAGAGAGCACGGGACTTTCCTTGGAGACCCAGTACTTC.

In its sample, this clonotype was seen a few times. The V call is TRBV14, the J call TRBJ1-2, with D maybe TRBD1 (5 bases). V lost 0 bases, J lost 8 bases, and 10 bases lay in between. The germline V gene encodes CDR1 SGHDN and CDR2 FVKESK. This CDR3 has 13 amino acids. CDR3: CASSQEAGTGYTF. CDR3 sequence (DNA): TGTGCCAGCAGCCAAGAGGCAGGGACCGGCTACACCTTC.

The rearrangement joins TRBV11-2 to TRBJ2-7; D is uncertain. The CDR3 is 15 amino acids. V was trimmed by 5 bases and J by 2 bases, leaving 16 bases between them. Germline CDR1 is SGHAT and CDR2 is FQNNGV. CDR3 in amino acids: CASSLDGSLTYEQYF. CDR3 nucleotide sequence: TGTGCCAGCAGCCTTGACGGCAGCCTCACCTACGAGCAGTACTTC.

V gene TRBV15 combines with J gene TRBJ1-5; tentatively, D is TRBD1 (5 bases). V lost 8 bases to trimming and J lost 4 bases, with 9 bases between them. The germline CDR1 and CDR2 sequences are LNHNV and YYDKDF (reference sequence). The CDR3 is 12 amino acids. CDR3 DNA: TGTGCCACCCGGGGGGGGAATCAGCCCCAGCATTTT. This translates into CATRGGNQPQHF.

The CDR3 DNA follows: TGTGCCAGCAGTTACAGGAGGGGGCTCGCTGAGACCCAGTACTTC. It yields the protein CASSYRRGLAETQYF. This chain connects TRBV6-2 or TRBV6-3 to TRBJ2-5; D is perhaps TRBD1 (7 bases). The CDR3 sequence is 15 residues long. V lost 2 bases to trimming and J lost 5 bases, with 15 bases between them. CDR1 and CDR2 (germline): MNHEY, SVGEGT.

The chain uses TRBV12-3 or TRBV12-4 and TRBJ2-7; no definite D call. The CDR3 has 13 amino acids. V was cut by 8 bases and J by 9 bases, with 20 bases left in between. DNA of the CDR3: TGTGCCAGCCAGGCCGGGTTGACACCGGGGCAGTACTTC. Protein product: CASQAGLTPGQYF.